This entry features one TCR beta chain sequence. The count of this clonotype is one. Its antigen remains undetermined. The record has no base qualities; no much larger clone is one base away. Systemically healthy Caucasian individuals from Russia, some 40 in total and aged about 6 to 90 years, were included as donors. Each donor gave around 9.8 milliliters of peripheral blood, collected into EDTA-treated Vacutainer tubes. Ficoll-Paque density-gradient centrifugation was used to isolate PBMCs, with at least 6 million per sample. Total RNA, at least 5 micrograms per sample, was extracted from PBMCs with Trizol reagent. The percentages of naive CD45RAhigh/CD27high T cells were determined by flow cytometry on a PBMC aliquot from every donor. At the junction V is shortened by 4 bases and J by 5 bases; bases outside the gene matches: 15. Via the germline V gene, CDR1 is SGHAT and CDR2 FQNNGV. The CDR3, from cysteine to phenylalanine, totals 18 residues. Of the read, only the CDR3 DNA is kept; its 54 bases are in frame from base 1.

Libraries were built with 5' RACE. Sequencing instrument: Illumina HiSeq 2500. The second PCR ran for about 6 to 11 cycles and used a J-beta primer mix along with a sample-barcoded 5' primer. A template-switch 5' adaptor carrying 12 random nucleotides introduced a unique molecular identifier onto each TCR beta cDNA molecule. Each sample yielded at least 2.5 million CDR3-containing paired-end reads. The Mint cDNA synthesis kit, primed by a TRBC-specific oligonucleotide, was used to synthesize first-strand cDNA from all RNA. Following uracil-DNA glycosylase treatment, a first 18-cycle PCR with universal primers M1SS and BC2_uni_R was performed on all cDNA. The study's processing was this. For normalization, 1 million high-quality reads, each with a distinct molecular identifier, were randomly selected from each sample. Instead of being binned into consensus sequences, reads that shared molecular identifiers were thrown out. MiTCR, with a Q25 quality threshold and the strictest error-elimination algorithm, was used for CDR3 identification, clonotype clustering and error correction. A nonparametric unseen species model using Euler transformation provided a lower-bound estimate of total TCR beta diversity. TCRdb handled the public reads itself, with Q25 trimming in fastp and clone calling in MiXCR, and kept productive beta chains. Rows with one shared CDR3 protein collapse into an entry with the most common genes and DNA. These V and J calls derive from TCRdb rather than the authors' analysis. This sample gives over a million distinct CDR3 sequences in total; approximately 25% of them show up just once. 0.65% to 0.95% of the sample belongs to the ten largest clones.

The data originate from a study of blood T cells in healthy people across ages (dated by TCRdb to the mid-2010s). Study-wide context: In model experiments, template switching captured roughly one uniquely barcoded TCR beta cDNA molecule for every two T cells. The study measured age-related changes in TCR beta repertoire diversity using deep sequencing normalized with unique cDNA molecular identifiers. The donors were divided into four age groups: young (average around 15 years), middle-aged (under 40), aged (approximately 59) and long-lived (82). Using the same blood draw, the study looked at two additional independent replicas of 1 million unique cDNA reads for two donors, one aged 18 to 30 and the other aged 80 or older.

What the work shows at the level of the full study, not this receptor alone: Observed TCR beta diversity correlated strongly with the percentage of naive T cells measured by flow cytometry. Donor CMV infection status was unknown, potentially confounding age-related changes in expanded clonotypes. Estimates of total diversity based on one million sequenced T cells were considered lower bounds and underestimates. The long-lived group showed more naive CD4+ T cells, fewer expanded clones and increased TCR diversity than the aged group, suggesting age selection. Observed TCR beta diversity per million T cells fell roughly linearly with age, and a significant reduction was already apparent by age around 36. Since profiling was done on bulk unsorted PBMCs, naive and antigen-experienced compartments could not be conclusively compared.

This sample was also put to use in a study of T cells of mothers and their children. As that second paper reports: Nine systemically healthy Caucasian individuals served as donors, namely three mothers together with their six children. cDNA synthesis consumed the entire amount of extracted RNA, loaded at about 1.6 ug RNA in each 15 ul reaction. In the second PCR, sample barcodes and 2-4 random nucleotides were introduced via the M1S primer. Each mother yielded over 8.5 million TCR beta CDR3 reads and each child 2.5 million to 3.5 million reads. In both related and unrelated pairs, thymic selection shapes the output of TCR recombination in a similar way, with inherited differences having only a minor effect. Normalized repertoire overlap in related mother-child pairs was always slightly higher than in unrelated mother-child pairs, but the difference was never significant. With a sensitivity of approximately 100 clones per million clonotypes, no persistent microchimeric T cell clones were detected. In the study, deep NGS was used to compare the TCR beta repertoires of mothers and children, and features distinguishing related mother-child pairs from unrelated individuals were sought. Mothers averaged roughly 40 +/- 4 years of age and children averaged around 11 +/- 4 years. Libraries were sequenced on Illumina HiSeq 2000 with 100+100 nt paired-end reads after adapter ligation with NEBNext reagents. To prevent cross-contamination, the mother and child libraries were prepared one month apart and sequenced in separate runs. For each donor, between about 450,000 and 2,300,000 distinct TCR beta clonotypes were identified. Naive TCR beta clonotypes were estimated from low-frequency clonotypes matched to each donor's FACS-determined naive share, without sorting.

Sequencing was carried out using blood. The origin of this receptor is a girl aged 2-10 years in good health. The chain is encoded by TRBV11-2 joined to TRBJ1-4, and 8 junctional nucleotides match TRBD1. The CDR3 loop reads CASSSGTGPPRGNEKLFF. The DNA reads TGTGCCAGCAGCTCCGGGACAGGACCTCCAAGGGGCAATGAAAAACTGTTTTTT.